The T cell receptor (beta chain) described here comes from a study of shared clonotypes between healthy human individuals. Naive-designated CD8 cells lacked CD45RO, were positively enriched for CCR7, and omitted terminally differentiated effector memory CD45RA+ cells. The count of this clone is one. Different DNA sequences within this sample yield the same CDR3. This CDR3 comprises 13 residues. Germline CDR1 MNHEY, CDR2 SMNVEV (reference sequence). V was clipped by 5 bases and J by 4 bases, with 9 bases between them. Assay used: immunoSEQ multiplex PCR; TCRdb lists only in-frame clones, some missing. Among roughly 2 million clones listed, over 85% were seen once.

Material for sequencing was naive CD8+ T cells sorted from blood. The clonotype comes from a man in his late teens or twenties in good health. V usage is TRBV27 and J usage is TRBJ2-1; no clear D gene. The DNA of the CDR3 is TGTGCCAGCAGTCTGACTGGGTACAATGAGCAGTTCTTC. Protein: CASSLTGYNEQFF.